These 17 T cell receptor beta chains were all obtained from the same sample, sequenced in a study of CD8+ T cells in alopecia areata. Isolated RNA was reverse transcribed into cDNA used as the sequencing template. TCRdb's copy holds only in-frame clones and misses some; the assay was immunoSEQ multiplex PCR. The sample holds 90,000 to 150,000 clones; roughly two fifths are singletons and the top ten take 3% to 3.5%. Sequenced input: CD4+ T cells sorted from blood. These receptors came from a human donor with alopecia areata.

V is TRBV5-1 and J is TRBJ2-2; 9 bases map to TRBD1. Looked up from germline, CDR1 is SGHRS and CDR2 is YFSETQ. With V trimmed by 0 bases and J by 2 bases, 8 bases remained unmatched. The CDR3 extends over 18 amino acids. The CDR3 region is CASSLGPPGQGNTGELFF. The CDR3 nucleotides read TGCGCCAGCAGCTTGGGGCCTCCGGGACAGGGAAACACCGGGGAGCTGTTTTTT.

This chain joins TRBV18 and TRBJ1-4, with D perhaps TRBD1 (6 bases). Trimming stripped 2 bases from V and 7 bases from J, with 14 bases between. Looked up from germline, CDR1 is KGHSH and CDR2 is LQKENI. The CDR3 covers 15 residues. The CDR3 DNA reads as TGTGCCAGCTCACCAGGATCAGGGGATGGTGAAAAACTGTTTTTT. Protein sequence: CASSPGSGDGEKLFF.

This clone was found a few times. This sequence joins TRBV5-1 and TRBJ2-5; 7 nucleotides match TRBD1. This CDR3 spans 15 amino acids. Germline trimming cut 4 bases from V and 3 bases from J; bases unmatched to any gene: 9. The germline V gene has CDR1 SGHRS and CDR2 YFSETQ. As DNA, the CDR3 is TGCGCCAGCAGCCTAAGACAGGGAATAGAAGAGACCCAGTACTTC. Protein: CASSLRQGIEETQYF.

The chain links TRBV2 to TRBJ2-3; D uncertain. The CDR3 sequence is 12 residues long. Trimming left V 6 bases short and J 6 bases short, with 10 bases between. Germline loops: CDR1 SNHLY, CDR2 FYNNEI. The CDR3: CASRGDMDTQYF. The CDR3 DNA reads as TGTGCCAGCAGGGGTGATATGGATACGCAGTATTTT.

Only a few counts were recorded for this clone. A junction end diverges from the germline sequence, so it may reflect a read error. The CDR3 protein is CAWGVDTQYF. The CDR3 DNA reads as TGTGCCTGGGGTGTCGATACGCAGTATTTT. The rearrangement links TRBV30 to TRBJ2-3; the D is unclear. Germline V gene lookup returns CDR1 GTSNPN and CDR2 SVGIG (reference sequence). CDR3 length: 10 residues. The variable domain in full, with the rest retrieved from reference TRBV30 and TRBJ2-3, is SQTIHQWPATLVQPVGSPLSLECTVEGTSNPNLYWYRQAAGRGLQLLFYSVGIGQISSEVPQNLSASRPQDRQFILSSKKLLLSDSGFYLCAWGVDTQYFGPGTRLTVL.

This clone has just a few counts. The chain uses TRBV5-1 and TRBJ1-5; the D is unclear. The CDR3 runs to 14 residues. CDR1 is SGHRS and CDR2 is YFSETQ in the germline V gene. Deletions cut 4 bases from V and 3 bases from J, with 11 bases between. CDR3 region: CASSPTGPNQPQHF. The DNA for the CDR3 is TGCGCCAGCAGCCCGACGGGTCCCAATCAGCCCCAGCATTTT.

In this sample, this clone turned up once. This chain joins TRBV6-5 and TRBJ2-3; 7 nucleotides agree with TRBD1. This CDR3 is built from 14 residues. Germline CDR1 MNHEY, CDR2 SVGAGI. V lost 7 bases, J lost 4 bases, and 8 bases stayed unmatched. The CDR3 DNA reads as TGTGCCAGCATGAGCCAAGGGGGCTCAGATACGCAGTATTTT. As protein: CASMSQGGSDTQYF.

Here the CDR3 DNA reads TGCGCCAGCAGCCCCTCTGGGACTAGCGGGAGGGCAACCAACTACAATGAGCAGTTCTTC. This gives the protein CASSPSGTSGRATNYNEQFF. This chain connects TRBV5-1 to TRBJ2-1; 16 bases match TRBD2. This CDR3 spans 20 amino acids. J was trimmed by 3 bases and V by 4 bases; bases with no gene match: 13. From germline, CDR1 is SGHRS and CDR2 YFSETQ.

The V and J genes are TRBV29-1 and TRBJ2-5; D gene ambiguous. Germline loops: CDR1 SQVTM, CDR2 ANQGSEA. V was trimmed by 4 bases and J by 2 bases, leaving 11 bases between them. This CDR3 has 13 amino acids. The CDR3 reads CSVVTARQETQYF. The CDR3 DNA follows: TGCAGCGTTGTTACAGCCCGACAAGAGACCCAGTACTTC.

The sample holds a few counts of this clone. The chain employs TRBV2 and TRBJ1-1; D is ambiguous. In germline, CDR1 is SNHLY, CDR2 FYNNEI. V was pared by 6 bases and J by 0 bases, with 14 bases between. This CDR3 region has 15 residues. The CDR3 region has the DNA TGTGCCAGCAGGGCTCAGGCCGGAATGAACACTGAAGCTTTCTTT. It specifies CASRAQAGMNTEAFF.

Only a few counts were recorded for this clone. This chain links TRBV29-1 with TRBJ1-2; D may be TRBD1 (5 bases). CDR1 is SQVTM, CDR2 ANQGSEA, per germline. Trimming removed 4 bases at V and 5 bases at J, with 14 bases between. The CDR3 spans 13 residues. DNA for the CDR3: TGCAGCGTTGTACAAGGGGACGGATATGGCTACACCTTC. Protein sequence: CSVVQGDGYGYTF.

V and J are TRBV11-2 and TRBJ1-1; tentative D call: TRBD1 (5 bases). From germline, CDR1 is SGHAT and CDR2 FQNNGV. V was pared by 3 bases and J by 10 bases, with 21 bases between. This CDR3 has 15 amino acids. The CDR3 region is CASSLTESRTEGAFF. The CDR3 DNA follows: TGTGCCAGCAGCTTGACAGAAAGTAGAACTGAGGGAGCTTTCTTT.

This clone has a handful of counts. This sequence joins TRBV29-1 and TRBJ2-5; 9 bases are shared with TRBD1. The ends lost 0 bases at V and 1 base at J; junction bases unmatched: 6. This CDR3 has 16 residues. The germline gives CDR1 SQVTM, CDR2 ANQGSEA. The CDR3 DNA follows: TGCAGCGTTGAAGATCTAGCACAGGGGGCCCAAGAGACCCAGTACTTC. It yields the protein CSVEDLAQGAQETQYF.

The rearrangement uses TRBV23-1 and TRBJ2-7; D remains unclear. TRBV23-1 is identified as an open reading frame with a role that is uncertain. The V end lost 6 bases, the J end lost 4 bases, and 10 bases lay between the germline ends. The CDR3 length is 12 residues. The CDR3 protein is CASSPGCYEQYF. CDR3 DNA: TGCGCCAGCAGCCCCGGATGTTACGAGCAGTACTTC.

This clone occurred once. The chain combines TRBV5-4 with TRBJ1-2; 8 bases are a match to TRBD1. V shed 2 bases and J 2 bases; nucleotides not matched to a gene: 2. Germline V gene data show CDR1 as SGHNT and CDR2 as YYREEE (reference sequence). CDR3 length: 14 amino acids. For the CDR3, the DNA is TGTGCCAGCAGCTTATCAGGGGGCAACTATGGCTACACCTTC. It codes for CASSLSGGNYGYTF.

The V and J genes are TRBV18 and TRBJ2-7; D is ambiguous. The V gene lost 3 bases and the J gene lost 3 bases, with 12 bases spanning the gap. This CDR3 has 14 residues. Germline V gene data show CDR1 as KGHSH and CDR2 as LQKENI. CDR3 residues: CASSPPSERYEQYF. The CDR3 DNA is TGTGCCAGCTCACCCCCTTCCGAGCGCTACGAGCAGTACTTC.

This clone was recorded at least ten times. This chain joins TRBV7-9 and TRBJ1-6, with no clear D. CDR3 size: 12 residues. With 4 bases removed from V and 8 bases from J, the gap between germline ends came to 6 bases. The germline gives CDR1 SEHNR, CDR2 FQNEAQ (reference sequence). The CDR3 here is CASSSEHSPLHF. DNA of the CDR3: TGTGCCAGCAGCTCCGAACATTCACCCCTCCACTTT.